Listed below are T cell receptor beta chains from one sample, sequenced in a study of blood T cells in healthy people across ages. Each CDR3 protein gets one entry after TCRdb re-called the 5' RACE reads with MiXCR. This sample has 1.5 million to 1.8 million distinct CDR3 sequences, with roughly 43% found just once. Source material: blood. The receptors shown here come from a woman aged 18-30 years in good health. Each CDR3 is given with its conserved first and last residue. A D gene is named only where the DNA matches it firmly. Clone size is stated in some rows and not others, as once, few, many or a class when expanded.

size: few; D: TRBD1; J: TRBJ1-2; V: TRBV12-3/TRBV12-4; CDR3: CASSGGDRPNYGYTF; DNA: TGTGCCAGCAGTGGGGGGGACAGACCCAACTATGGCTACACCTTC
size: once; D: TRBD2; J: TRBJ2-1; V: TRBV9; CDR3: CASSDGLAGGYNEQFF; DNA: TGTGCCAGCAGCGATGGACTAGCGGGAGGGTACAATGAGCAGTTCTTC
size: few; D: NA; J: TRBJ1-1; V: TRBV12-3/TRBV12-4; CDR3: CASAGWSTEAFF; DNA: TGTGCCAGCGCTGGCTGGAGCACTGAAGCTTTCTTT
size: NA; D: NA; J: TRBJ2-5; V: TRBV6-1; CDR3: CASRPRGVETQYF; DNA: TGTGCCAGCAGACCACGAGGGGTTGAGACCCAGTACTTC
size: few; D: NA; J: TRBJ2-1; V: TRBV11-2; CDR3: CASSLDRINEQFF; DNA: TGTGCCAGCAGCTTAGACAGGATTAATGAGCAGTTCTTC
size: few; D: NA; J: TRBJ1-5; V: TRBV24-1; CDR3: CATSDLLLRGPKYNQPQHF; DNA: TGTGCCACCAGTGATTTGCTCCTGAGGGGCCCTAAATACAATCAGCCCCAGCATTTT
size: many; D: TRBD2; J: TRBJ2-1; V: TRBV4-1; CDR3: CASSPSGGPSYNEQFF; DNA: TGCGCCAGCAGCCCTAGCGGGGGACCCTCCTACAATGAGCAGTTCTTC
size: few; D: TRBD1; J: TRBJ1-2; V: TRBV24-1; CDR3: CATSDTTTGTGGTYGYTF; DNA: TGTGCCACCAGTGATACTACCACCGGGACAGGGGGCACCTATGGCTACACCTTC
size: NA; D: NA; J: TRBJ1-2; V: TRBV27; CDR3: CASSLSKATWGYTF; DNA: TGTGCCAGCAGTTTATCGAAGGCCACTTGGGGCTACACCTTC
size: NA; D: TRBD2; J: TRBJ2-1; V: TRBV11-2; CDR3: CASSLMAGGPDEQFF; DNA: TGTGCAAGCAGCTTAATGGCGGGAGGGCCTGATGAGCAGTTCTTC
size: NA; D: NA; J: TRBJ2-7; V: TRBV6-2/TRBV6-3; CDR3: CASRQTVSTYEQYF; DNA: TGTGCCAGCAGACAGACAGTTTCTACCTACGAGCAGTACTTC
size: NA; D: TRBD1; J: TRBJ2-2; V: TRBV11-2; CDR3: CASSETADRATGELFF; DNA: TGTGCCAGCAGCGAAACGGCGGACAGGGCCACCGGGGAGCTGTTTTTT
size: NA; D: TRBD1; J: TRBJ2-4; V: TRBV20-1; CDR3: CSAHGTGSKNIQYF; DNA: TGCAGTGCTCATGGGACAGGGAGCAAAAATATTCAGTACTTC
size: few; D: NA; J: TRBJ1-4; V: TRBV4-3; CDR3: CASSHVDGLLFF; DNA: TGCGCCAGCAGCCACGTGGACGGACTACTGTTTTTT
size: NA; D: NA; J: TRBJ2-3; V: TRBV10-3; CDR3: CAISESIAGGVTDTQYF; DNA: TGTGCCATCAGTGAGTCAATTGCCGGCGGGGTGACAGATACGCAGTATTTT
size: NA; D: NA; J: TRBJ2-7; V: TRBV6-5; CDR3: CASSYDTGHRYEQYF; DNA: TGTGCCAGCAGTTATGATACAGGCCACCGCTACGAGCAGTACTTC
size: NA; D: NA; J: TRBJ2-7; V: TRBV20-1; CDR3: CSASSGTPGDEQYF; DNA: TGCAGTGCTAGTTCTGGGACCCCCGGGGACGAGCAGTACTTC
size: NA; D: NA; J: TRBJ1-1; V: TRBV13; CDR3: CASSPTGRIVGTEAFF; DNA: TGTGCCAGCAGCCCAACAGGGAGAATTGTAGGCACTGAAGCTTTCTTT
size: few; D: NA; J: TRBJ1-5; V: TRBV20-1; CDR3: CSASHDGGVQPQHF; DNA: TGCAGTGCTAGCCACGACGGGGGGGTTCAGCCCCAGCATTTT
size: NA; D: TRBD2; J: TRBJ2-3; V: TRBV6-6; CDR3: CASSYRKAGGTDTQYF; DNA: TGTGCCAGCAGTTACCGGAAAGCGGGAGGGACAGATACGCAGTATTTT
size: NA; D: NA; J: TRBJ2-7; V: TRBV4-2; CDR3: CASSQARLTGPNNNEQYF; DNA: TGTGCCAGCAGCCAAGCTCGATTGACAGGCCCAAATAACAATGAGCAGTACTTC
size: NA; D: TRBD2; J: TRBJ2-7; V: TRBV4-1; CDR3: CASSQVSGKSYEQYF; DNA: TGCGCCAGCAGCCAAGTTAGCGGGAAGTCCTACGAGCAGTACTTC
size: few; D: NA; J: TRBJ2-3; V: TRBV7-2; CDR3: CASSTQLVGTDTQYF; DNA: TGTGCCAGCAGCACGCAACTAGTTGGGACAGATACGCAGTATTTT
size: many; D: NA; J: TRBJ2-1; V: TRBV15; CDR3: CATSPPVSWNEQFF; DNA: TGTGCCACCAGCCCACCGGTGTCCTGGAATGAGCAGTTCTTC
size: NA; D: NA; J: TRBJ1-2; V: TRBV7-9; CDR3: CASSLKYGGDGDYGYTF; DNA: TGTGCCAGCAGCTTAAAGTATGGAGGGGACGGGGACTATGGCTACACCTTC
size: few; D: NA; J: TRBJ2-6; V: TRBV7-2; CDR3: CASSLVRVSGANVLTF; DNA: TGTGCCAGCAGCTTAGTTCGGGTCTCTGGGGCCAACGTCCTGACTTTC
size: NA; D: NA; J: TRBJ2-7; V: TRBV7-6; CDR3: CASSSRGHGPYEQYF; DNA: TGTGCCAGCAGTTCCAGGGGACACGGTCCCTACGAGCAGTACTTC
size: NA; D: NA; J: TRBJ1-5; V: TRBV20-1; CDR3: CSANSDNNQPQHF; DNA: TGCAGTGCTAATAGTGACAACAATCAGCCCCAGCATTTT
size: NA; D: NA; J: TRBJ2-3; V: TRBV11-1; CDR3: CASSSRTDDTQYF; DNA: TGTGCCAGCAGCTCCAGGACAGACGATACGCAGTATTTT
size: many; D: TRBD2; J: TRBJ2-1; V: TRBV29-1; CDR3: CSVPTGTILNEQFF; DNA: TGCAGCGTTCCAACCGGGACTATTCTCAATGAGCAGTTCTTC
size: many; D: NA; J: TRBJ2-1; V: TRBV12-3/TRBV12-4; CDR3: CASSLFGGSSYNEQFF; DNA: TGTGCCAGCAGTTTATTTGGCGGCAGCTCCTACAATGAGCAGTTCTTC
size: few; D: TRBD1; J: TRBJ2-3; V: TRBV20-1; CDR3: CSARRAQGSDTQYF; DNA: TGCAGTGCTAGAAGGGCACAGGGGTCAGATACGCAGTATTTT
size: many; D: NA; J: TRBJ2-3; V: TRBV4-2; CDR3: CASSQEGGRVTDTQYF; DNA: TGTGCCAGCAGCCAAGAAGGTGGCAGGGTTACAGATACGCAGTATTTT
size: NA; D: TRBD2; J: TRBJ2-7; V: TRBV29-1; CDR3: CSVGTSGGNYEQYF; DNA: TGCAGCGTTGGGACTAGCGGGGGGAACTACGAGCAGTACTTC
size: NA; D: TRBD1; J: TRBJ2-7; V: TRBV20-1; CDR3: CSAFPRDRGVSEQYF; DNA: TGCAGTGCTTTCCCCCGGGACAGGGGAGTTAGTGAGCAGTACTTC
size: few; D: NA; J: TRBJ2-1; V: TRBV11-1; CDR3: CASSFHDRHDEQFF; DNA: TGTGCCAGCAGTTTTCATGACAGGCACGATGAGCAGTTCTTC
size: few; D: TRBD2; J: TRBJ2-3; V: TRBV11-2; CDR3: CASSSGTRPSTDTQYF; DNA: TGTGCCAGCAGCTCAGGGACTAGACCTAGCACAGATACGCAGTATTTT
size: few; D: TRBD2; J: TRBJ2-1; V: TRBV6-5; CDR3: CASRRSGLADYNEQFF; DNA: TGTGCCAGCAGGCGATCGGGACTAGCGGACTACAATGAGCAGTTCTTC
size: NA; D: TRBD1; J: TRBJ2-7; V: TRBV20-1; CDR3: CSASSNNRGSHEQYF; DNA: TGCAGTGCTAGTTCAAATAACAGGGGGTCCCACGAGCAGTACTTC
size: few; D: TRBD1; J: TRBJ1-1; V: TRBV2; CDR3: CASSGQGVRTEAFF; DNA: TGTGCCAGCAGTGGGCAGGGGGTGAGGACTGAAGCTTTCTTT
size: few; D: TRBD2; J: TRBJ2-1; V: TRBV20-1; CDR3: CSANSPSGGANNEQFF; DNA: TGCAGTGCCAACTCTCCTAGCGGGGGGGCCAACAATGAGCAGTTCTTC
size: NA; D: TRBD1; J: TRBJ2-3; V: TRBV4-1; CDR3: CASSTTGGTDTQYF; DNA: TGCGCCAGCAGCACCACAGGGGGGACAGATACGCAGTATTTT
size: few; D: NA; J: TRBJ2-1; V: TRBV11-3; CDR3: CASSLAGTQQNEQFF; DNA: TGTGCCAGCAGCTTAGCCGGGACACAGCAGAATGAGCAGTTCTTC
size: NA; D: NA; J: TRBJ1-2; V: TRBV7-2; CDR3: CASSFERVRDYGYTF; DNA: TGTGCCAGCAGCTTCGAGAGGGTCCGGGACTATGGCTACACCTTC
size: NA; D: NA; J: TRBJ2-7; V: TRBV21-1; CDR3: CASSKAGTPTSPANEQYF; DNA: TGTGCCAGCAGCAAAGCCGGAACTCCTACGAGCCCAGCGAACGAGCAGTACTTC
size: NA; D: NA; J: TRBJ1-5; V: TRBV12-5; CDR3: CASGLGGTGNQPQHF; DNA: TGTGCTAGTGGTTTGGGCGGGACGGGCAATCAGCCCCAGCATTTT
size: few; D: TRBD1; J: TRBJ1-6; V: TRBV7-9; CDR3: CASTQGGLNSPLHF; DNA: TGTGCCAGCACCCAGGGGGGGTTGAATTCACCCCTCCACTTT